Presented here are 30 T cell receptor beta chains from one specimen sequenced in a study of blood T cell repertoires in COVID-19. Here immunoSEQ multiplex PCR was the method, and the copy in TCRdb shows in-frame clones only, minus some. This table holds some 130,000 clones, 60% to 80% found once. The sequenced sample was peripheral blood. These TCRs come from a woman in her 70s with acute or convalescent COVID-19.

The chain combines TRBV4-3 with TRBJ2-2; 11 nucleotides align to TRBD2. V was pared by 3 bases and J by 0 bases, with 3 bases of the junction left unmatched. CDR1 and CDR2 from the germline V gene are LGHNA and YSLEER. This CDR3 has 17 residues. CDR3 residues: CASSQGTSGSNTGELFF. The DNA of the CDR3 is TGCGCCAGCAGCCAGGGGACTAGCGGTTCGAACACCGGGGAGCTGTTTTTT.

This chain uses TRBV4-3 with TRBJ2-5; TRBD2 matches at 13 bases. V lost 4 bases to trimming and J lost 10 bases; unmatched junction nucleotides: 6. The CDR3 contains 14 residues. CDR1 and CDR2 (germline): LGHNA, YSLEER. The CDR3 region has the DNA TGCGCCAGCAGCCCCCGAGGACTAGCGGGGGTCCAGTACTTC. This translates into CASSPRGLAGVQYF.

This clone was counted once. J is TRBJ2-1 and V is TRBV6-5; 12 nucleotides agree with TRBD2. The CDR3 is 15 amino acids. The ends lost 8 bases at V and 7 bases at J; junction bases unmatched: 9. The V gene's germline CDR1 is MNHEY and CDR2 SVGAGI. The CDR3 DNA follows: TGTGCCAGCCTTACCCCGGGACTAGCGGGTAATGAGCAGTTCTTC. It encodes CASLTPGLAGNEQFF.

The chain recombines TRBV27 with TRBJ1-6; 9 positions match TRBD1. This CDR3 contains 15 residues. V lost 1 base to trimming and J lost 8 bases; unmatched junction nucleotides: 3. Germline V gene lookup returns CDR1 MNHEY and CDR2 SMNVEV (reference sequence). The CDR3 protein is CASSLWTGVDSPLHF. CDR3 sequence (DNA): TGTGCCAGCAGTTTATGGACAGGGGTTGATTCACCCCTCCACTTT.

The chain links TRBV6-2 or TRBV6-3 to TRBJ1-5; D is ambiguous. This CDR3 contains 12 residues. Germline V CDR1 and CDR2: MNHEY, SVGEGT. Trimming removed 4 bases at V and 2 bases at J, with 3 bases between. As DNA, the CDR3 is TGTGCCAGCAGTTCCGGCAATCAGCCCCAGCATTTT. It translates to CASSSGNQPQHF.

On this clone: The limits of the CDR3 on the DNA are not certain, so only TCRdb's listed CDR3 is given. The gene calls are TRBV21-1 and TRBJ1-3; TRBD1, the table's D call, lacks a check against the DNA. TRBV21-1 is noted as a pseudogene. The CDR3 totals 17 residues, both ends included. CDR3 region: CASSDLNRVASGNTIYF.

This sequence joins TRBV4-1 and TRBJ2-3; 10 bases are a match to TRBD2. The ends lost 4 bases at V and 2 bases at J; junction bases unmatched: 9. Germline assignment: CDR1 MGHRA and CDR2 YSYEKL. This CDR3 spans 17 amino acids. CDR3 sequence (DNA): TGCGCCAGCAGCCGTTCTCCTAGCGGGAGTTTCACAGATACGCAGTATTTT. This encodes CASSRSPSGSFTDTQYF.

The rearrangement uses TRBV6-1 and TRBJ2-2; the match to TRBD2 covers 13 bases. The CDR3 runs to 18 residues. In germline, CDR1 is MNHNS, CDR2 SASEGT. With 2 bases clipped from V and 5 bases from J, the junction kept 8 bases outside the gene matches. The CDR3 sequence is CASSETSGRAGVTGELFF. In nucleotides, the CDR3 is TGTGCCAGCAGTGAAACTAGCGGGAGGGCCGGAGTTACCGGGGAGCTGTTTTTT.

The rearrangement uses TRBV28 and TRBJ2-3, with D tentatively TRBD2 (5 bases). CDR3 size: 16 residues. In germline, CDR1 is MDHEN, CDR2 SYDVKM. V gave up 6 bases and J gave up 6 bases, with 22 bases separating them. The CDR3 reads CASRQGILNRRDTQYF. DNA of the CDR3: TGTGCCAGCAGGCAAGGGATCCTCAATCGGAGGGATACGCAGTATTTT.

The count of this clone is one. The V gene is TRBV5-1, the J gene TRBJ2-3, with TRBD1 matching over 9 bases. J gave up 2 bases and V 0 bases, and 4 bases lay outside the gene matches. There are 16 residues in the CDR3. CDR1 SGHRS and CDR2 YFSETQ come from the germline V gene. The CDR3 is CASSLGQGGYTDTQYF. In DNA, the CDR3 is TGCGCCAGCAGCTTGGGACAGGGGGGATACACAGATACGCAGTATTTT.

This clone was observed a handful of times. This sequence joins TRBV2 and TRBJ1-1, with D possibly being TRBD1 (6 bases). CDR1 SNHLY and CDR2 FYNNEI come from the germline V gene. The CDR3 consists of 13 residues. V lost 4 bases and J lost 2, with 8 bases in between. As DNA, the CDR3 is TGTGCCAGCAGTGTTGGGACAAACACTGAAGCTTTCTTT. Amino acid sequence: CASSVGTNTEAFF.

The J gene is TRBJ2-5, the V gene TRBV11-2; 9 bases are shared with TRBD1. The CDR3 consists of 17 residues. Trimming at V came to 2 bases and at J to 2 bases, leaving 9 bases not matched to a gene. Germline V gives CDR1 SGHAT, CDR2 FQNNGV. This CDR3 is CASSLTPSGTGQETQYF. The CDR3 region has the DNA TGTGCCAGCAGCTTAACCCCCTCCGGGACAGGGCAAGAGACCCAGTACTTC.

A single count supports this clone. The chain has TRBV4-2 and TRBJ2-3; D uncertain. The germline V gene has CDR1 LGHNA and CDR2 YNFKEQ. The CDR3 is made up of 13 amino acids. V lost 4 bases, J lost 6 bases, and 11 bases lay in between. The CDR3 sequence is CASSRDTSDTQYF. CDR3 coding DNA: TGTGCCAGCAGCCGAGATACCAGTGATACGCAGTATTTT.

This clone was seen once. CDR3 coding DNA: TGCGCCAGCAGCTTGGGTTTCCTACAAGAGACCCAGTACTTC. Translated, it gives CASSLGFLQETQYF. The gene calls are TRBV5-1 and TRBJ2-5; unclear D gene. With 0 bases removed from V and 2 bases from J, the gap between germline ends came to 8 bases. The CDR3 covers 14 residues. Germline V gene data show CDR1 as SGHRS and CDR2 as YFSETQ. The full variable domain, its missing parts supplied by reference TRBV5-1 and TRBJ2-5, is KAGVTQTPRYLIKTRGQQVTLSCSPISGHRSVSWYQQTPGQGLQFLFEYFSETQRNKGNFPGRFSGRQFSNSRSEMNVSTLELGDSALYLCASSLGFLQETQYFGPGTRLLVL.

The V call is TRBV30, the J call TRBJ2-5, with 7 bases lining up with TRBD2. The CDR3 is made up of 17 amino acids. The ends lost 3 bases at V and 0 bases at J; junction bases unmatched: 13. Germline V gene sequence: CDR1 GTSNPN, CDR2 SVGIG (reference sequence). CDR3 nucleotides: TGTGCCTGGAGATTAGCGGGCCAGCTTGTGTACCAAGAGACCCAGTACTTC. Translated: CAWRLAGQLVYQETQYF. The variable domain in full, completed from reference TRBV30 and TRBJ2-5, reads SQTIHQWPATLVQPVGSPLSLECTVEGTSNPNLYWYRQAAGRGLQLLFYSVGIGQISSEVPQNLSASRPQDRQFILSSKKLLLSDSGFYLCAWRLAGQLVYQETQYFGPGTRLLVL.

The chain recombines TRBV5-6 with TRBJ2-7, with 9 bases identical to TRBD2. With 0 bases clipped from V and 5 bases from J, the junction kept 6 bases outside the gene matches. This CDR3 has 15 amino acids. Germline CDR1 SGHDT, CDR2 YYEEEE. Here the CDR3 DNA reads TGTGCCAGCAGCTTGGGGGCTAGCGGGATGAACGAGCAGTACTTC. Translating gives CASSLGASGMNEQYF.

The genes are TRBV6-5 and TRBJ2-7; 8 positions agree with TRBD2. Trimming took 5 bases from V and 2 from J; bases not matched to a gene: 2. The CDR3 spans 13 residues. Germline lookup yields CDR1 MNHEY and CDR2 SVGAGI. CDR3 coding DNA: TGTGCCAGCAGTAATAGCGGGACCTACGAGCAGTACTTC. This gives the protein CASSNSGTYEQYF.

The V call is TRBV7-2, the J call TRBJ1-2; 8 bases are shared with TRBD1. Germline lookup yields CDR1 SGHTA and CDR2 FQGNSA. The CDR3 is 14 residues long. Trimming cost V 5 bases and J 4 bases; bases outside gene matches: 6. The CDR3 DNA follows: TGTGCCAGCAGCAGCAGGGGGCAAGGCTATGGCTACACCTTC. Its protein is CASSSRGQGYGYTF.

The rearrangement joins TRBV28 to TRBJ2-7, with D maybe TRBD2 (5 bases). There are 13 residues in the CDR3. V lost 4 bases and J 3 bases, leaving 10 bases between the germline ends. From germline, CDR1 is MDHEN and CDR2 SYDVKM. CDR3: CASSSTSIYEQYF. CDR3 nucleotide sequence: TGTGCCAGCAGTTCCACTAGTATCTACGAGCAGTACTTC.

This clone has only a few counts. The chain recombines TRBV30 with TRBJ2-5, with 7 bases aligning to TRBD1. Germline CDR1 is GTSNPN and CDR2 is SVGIG (reference sequence). After removal of 0 bases from V and 7 bases from J, the junction contained 5 bases not matched to a gene. The CDR3 consists of 13 residues. The CDR3 reads CAWSVNRGSTQYF. In DNA form, the CDR3 reads TGTGCCTGGAGTGTAAACAGGGGTTCGACCCAGTACTTC. Drawing the rest from reference TRBV30 and TRBJ2-5, the complete variable domain is SQTIHQWPATLVQPVGSPLSLECTVEGTSNPNLYWYRQAAGRGLQLLFYSVGIGQISSEVPQNLSASRPQDRQFILSSKKLLLSDSGFYLCAWSVNRGSTQYFGPGTRLLVL.

CDR3 region: CASSGVEGRGSPLHF. The CDR3 DNA sequence: TGTGCCAGCAGCGGAGTGGAGGGGAGGGGATCACCCCTCCACTTT. The gene calls are TRBV6-5 and TRBJ1-6, with D possibly matching TRBD1 (5 bases). The CDR3 has 15 amino acids. CDR1 and CDR2 (germline): MNHEY, SVGAGI. Trimming took off 6 bases at V and 10 bases at J, with 19 bases between the two ends.

This sequence joins TRBV28 and TRBJ1-5, with D possibly being TRBD1 (6 bases). The length of the CDR3 is 17 residues. V was cut by 10 bases and J by 6 bases, with 28 bases left in between. The germline gives CDR1 MDHEN, CDR2 SYDVKM. The CDR3 loop is CATSGGGGGWGAQPQHF. The CDR3 DNA is TGTGCCACCTCGGGGGGTGGGGGCGGATGGGGTGCTCAGCCCCAGCATTTT.

This rearrangement joins TRBV10-2 to TRBJ2-1; 7 bases agree with TRBD1. Trimming at V came to 7 bases and at J to 1 base, leaving 7 bases not matched to a gene. The V gene's germline CDR1 is WSHSY and CDR2 SAAADI. The CDR3 is 15 amino acids. The CDR3 sequence: CASKKGGPSYNEQFF. CDR3 bases: TGCGCCAGCAAGAAAGGGGGCCCGTCCTACAATGAGCAGTTCTTC.

The chain links TRBV6-5 to TRBJ2-5; D remains ambiguous. The CDR3 runs 13 residues. Trimming took 6 bases from V and 7 from J, leaving 15 bases between them. Germline loops: CDR1 MNHEY, CDR2 SVGAGI. The CDR3 DNA reads as TGTGCCAGCAGCCTAACCCCCCAATGGACCCAGTACTTC. Translated, it gives CASSLTPQWTQYF.

The chain couples TRBV29-1 to TRBJ2-1; TRBD2 is a possible D gene (6 bases). Germline V gene sequence: CDR1 SQVTM, CDR2 ANQGSEA. V shed 2 bases and J shed 8 bases, with 19 bases lying between them. The CDR3 is made up of 15 amino acids. The CDR3 sequence: CSVESGTGVWDEQFF. As DNA, the CDR3 is TGCAGCGTTGAATCCGGGACTGGGGTATGGGATGAGCAGTTCTTC.

This clone was found a few times. The J gene is TRBJ2-7, the V gene TRBV28; TRBD2 matches at 13 bases. V was clipped by 3 bases and J by 4 bases; unmatched bases: 6. The V gene's germline CDR1 is MDHEN and CDR2 SYDVKM. This CDR3 region has 16 residues. The CDR3 DNA follows: TGTGCCAGCAGTTTCCGACTAGCGGGAGGTAATTACGAGCAGTACTTC. It codes for CASSFRLAGGNYEQYF.

The chain recombines TRBV19 with TRBJ1-1; 10 bases align to TRBD1. Looked up from germline, CDR1 is LNHDA and CDR2 is SQIVND (reference sequence). This CDR3 spans 16 amino acids. V dropped 7 bases and J dropped 3; count of bases not matched to a gene: 11. The CDR3 spells CASILTGGWRYTEAFF. The CDR3 nucleotides read TGTGCCAGTATACTGACAGGGGGCTGGCGATACACTGAAGCTTTCTTT. Full variable domain (missing parts from reference TRBV19 and TRBJ1-1): DGGITQSPKYLFRKEGQNVTLSCEQNLNHDAMYWYRQDPGQGLRLIYYSQIVNDFQKGDIAEGYSVSREKKESFPLTVTSAQKNPTAFYLCASILTGGWRYTEAFFGQGTRLTVV.

The chain joins TRBV6-1 to TRBJ2-2; maybe TRBD1 (5 bases). CDR3 length: 14 amino acids. Germline V lookup: CDR1 MNHNS, CDR2 SASEGT. Trimming took off 1 base at V and 6 bases at J, with 9 bases between the two ends. The CDR3 reads CASSEVQGAGELFF. CDR3 nucleotide sequence: TGTGCCAGCAGTGAAGTGCAGGGCGCCGGGGAGCTGTTTTTT.

This clone was seen a few times. This chain links TRBV28 with TRBJ2-3; D may be TRBD2 (6 bases). The germline V and J ends were trimmed by 4 bases and 2 bases, with 16 bases remaining between them. Germline CDR1 MDHEN, CDR2 SYDVKM. The CDR3 length is 16 residues. The CDR3, as DNA: TGTGCCAGCAGTTCCTCGGGACTCCTTAACACAGATACGCAGTATTTT. This codes for CASSSSGLLNTDTQYF.

The chain links TRBV7-2 to TRBJ1-2; D may be TRBD1 (6 bases). CDR3 size: 19 residues. V gave up 5 bases and J gave up 0 bases, with 25 bases separating them. Per germline, CDR1 SGHTA and CDR2 FQGNSA. The CDR3 DNA reads as TGTGCCAGCAGCCTACGGCTTAGGGGGGGACCAAGTTCTAACTATGGCTACACCTTC. Translated: CASSLRLRGGPSSNYGYTF.